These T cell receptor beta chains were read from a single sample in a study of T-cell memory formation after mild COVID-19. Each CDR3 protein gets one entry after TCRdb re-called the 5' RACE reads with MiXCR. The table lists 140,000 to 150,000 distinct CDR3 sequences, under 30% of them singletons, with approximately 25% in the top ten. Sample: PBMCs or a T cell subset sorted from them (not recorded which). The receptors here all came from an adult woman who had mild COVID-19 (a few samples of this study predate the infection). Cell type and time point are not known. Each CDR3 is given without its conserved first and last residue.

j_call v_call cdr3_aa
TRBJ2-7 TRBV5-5 ASSSGTGRDEQY
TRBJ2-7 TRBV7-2 ASSLMAWNEQY
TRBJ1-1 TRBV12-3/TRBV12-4 ASSFRAEGTEAF
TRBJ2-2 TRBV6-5 ASGSGTGRGELF
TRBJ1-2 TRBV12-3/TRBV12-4 ASSFGVHYGYT
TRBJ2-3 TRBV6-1 ASSDAVGPDTQY
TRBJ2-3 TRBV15 ATSSRTGGKDTQY
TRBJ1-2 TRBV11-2 ASSLGTVNGYT
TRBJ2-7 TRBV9 ASSVQTGEGVYEQY
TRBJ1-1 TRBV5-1 ASSSPGRTAGTEAF
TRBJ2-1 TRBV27 ASSWGQGAGNEQF
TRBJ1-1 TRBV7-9 ASSPPEAAEAF
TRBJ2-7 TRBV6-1 ASSEVDDRSSYEQY
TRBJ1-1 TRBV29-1 SVDRGENTEAF
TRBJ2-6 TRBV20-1 SARMGGTGSSGANVLT
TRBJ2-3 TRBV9 ASSVRWGATDTQY
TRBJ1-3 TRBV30 AWSPDTSSGNTIY
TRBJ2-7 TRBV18 ASSPSDTSYEQY
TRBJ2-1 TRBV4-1 ASSGSGGASEQF
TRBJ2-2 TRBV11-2 ASSSGLAGANTGELF
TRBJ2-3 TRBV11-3 ASSLAGLAGGTDTQY
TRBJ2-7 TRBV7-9 ASSHGTESSYEQY
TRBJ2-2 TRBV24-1 ATSVLGEDTGELF
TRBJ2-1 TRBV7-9 ASSAPTGTSGSSYNEQF
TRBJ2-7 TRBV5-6 ASSFGVDEQY
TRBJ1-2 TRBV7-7 ASSSGQGAYGYT
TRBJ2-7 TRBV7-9 ASSESPWASGTYEQY
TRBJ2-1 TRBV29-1 SVADRAKGNEQF
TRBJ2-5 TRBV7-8 ASSLGIGGRETQY
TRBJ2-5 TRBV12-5 ASGTGFGFQETQY
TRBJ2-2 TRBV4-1 ASSQEGNTGELF
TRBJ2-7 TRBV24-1 ATSAPGGQDFEEQY
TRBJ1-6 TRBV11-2 ASSPDTGGYSPLH
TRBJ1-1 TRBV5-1 ASSLATQNTEAF
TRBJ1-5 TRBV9 ASSPIDSNQPQH
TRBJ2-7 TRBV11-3 ASSLAGIPSSYEQY